The clone carrying this TCR beta chain turned up a few times. Its target is not known. The use of a sample-barcoded 5' primer and a J-beta primer mix characterized a second PCR of roughly 6 to 12 cycles. TCRdb re-called the 5' RACE reads through MiXCR, storing one row per CDR3 protein. This table holds some 1.5 million distinct CDR3 sequences, roughly 30% found once. This sample is part of a study of blood T cells in healthy people across ages. Per individual sample, total RNA of at least 5.5 micrograms was extracted. This CDR3 region has 15 residues. Trimming took 5 bases from V and 8 from J; bases not matched to a gene: 8. Germline CDR1 is SGHTA and CDR2 is FQGNSA. Whole-study results and caveats: Any changes in expanded clonotypes were possibly confounded, as donor CMV status remained unknown. Because sorting was not performed, PBMCs prevented conclusive naive versus antigen-experienced comparison.

The TCR originated in a woman aged 30 to 39 in good health. Sequencing was performed on blood. V usage is TRBV7-2 and J usage is TRBJ2-1; 11 positions match TRBD2. The CDR3 DNA reads as TGTGCCAGCAGCGGAACTAGCGGGAGTTCGGATGAGCAGTTCTTC. Amino acid sequence: CASSGTSGSSDEQFF.